The entry below describes one TCR beta chain. These data belong to a study of CD8+ T cells in alopecia areata. At the level of the study: Each of the treated patients was given oral tofacitinib, 5 to 10 mg twice daily, for moderate-to-severe alopecia areata.

It was cDNA, reverse transcribed from extracted RNA, that served as the sequencing template. Data came from immunoSEQ multiplex PCR; TCRdb stores just in-frame clones and leaves some out. This sample has 130,000 to 150,000 clones, with approximately 50% found just once. The CDR3 contains 12 residues. Germline lookup yields CDR1 GTSNPN and CDR2 SVGIG (reference sequence). V gave up 2 bases and J gave up 2 bases, with 6 bases separating them. This rearrangement joins TRBV30 to TRBJ2-5; unclear D gene. Sequencing used CD4+ T cells sorted from blood, obtained at week 0. The clonotype comes from a human donor with alopecia areata. Here the CDR3 DNA reads TGTGCCTGGAGTACGAGTCAAGAGACCCAGTACTTC. As protein: CAWSTSQETQYF.